This entry describes one T cell receptor beta chain. The antigen remains unidentified. From the RT-PCR reads, TCRdb called clonotypes with MiXCR, one entry per CDR3 protein. The sample consists of over 150,000 distinct CDR3 sequences, 9.5% to 13% of them appearing once. This sample was taken from a study of response to subunit inactivated influenza vaccine. The study's findings and limits: Authors suggested each seasonal flu vaccination may recruit only limited numbers of new T cells.

J lost 2 bases, V lost 2 bases, and 0 bases had no gene match. This CDR3 has 14 amino acids. CDR1 and CDR2 from the germline V gene are MNHEY and SVGEGT. This TCR was sampled from a man aged 45-60 years who received an inactivated influenza vaccine. The rearrangement links TRBV6-2 or TRBV6-3 to TRBJ1-1; 9 nucleotides agree with TRBD1. Sample: non-naive T cells sorted from PBMCs, taken roughly 6 weeks after vaccination. In DNA form, the CDR3 reads TGTGCCAGCAGTTACACAGGGGGCAACACTGAAGCTTTCTTT. Translated, it gives CASSYTGGNTEAFF.